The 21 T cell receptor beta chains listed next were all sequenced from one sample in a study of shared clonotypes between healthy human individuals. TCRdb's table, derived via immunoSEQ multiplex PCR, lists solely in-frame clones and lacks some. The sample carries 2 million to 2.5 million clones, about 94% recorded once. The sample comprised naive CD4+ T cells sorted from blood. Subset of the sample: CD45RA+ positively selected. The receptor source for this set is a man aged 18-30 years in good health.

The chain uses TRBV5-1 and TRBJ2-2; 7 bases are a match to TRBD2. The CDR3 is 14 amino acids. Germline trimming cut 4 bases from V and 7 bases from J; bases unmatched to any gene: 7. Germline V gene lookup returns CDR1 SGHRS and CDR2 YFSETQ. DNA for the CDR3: TGCGCCAGCAGCCGTACTAGCGTAAACGGGGAGCTGTTTTTT. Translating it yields CASSRTSVNGELFF.

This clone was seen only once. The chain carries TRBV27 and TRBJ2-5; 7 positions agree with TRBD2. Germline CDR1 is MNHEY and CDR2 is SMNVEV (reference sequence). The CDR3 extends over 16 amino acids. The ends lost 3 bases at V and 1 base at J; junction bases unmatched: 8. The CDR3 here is CASSFVASGLQETQYF. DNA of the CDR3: TGTGCCAGCAGTTTCGTCGCTAGCGGTCTCCAAGAGACCCAGTACTTC.

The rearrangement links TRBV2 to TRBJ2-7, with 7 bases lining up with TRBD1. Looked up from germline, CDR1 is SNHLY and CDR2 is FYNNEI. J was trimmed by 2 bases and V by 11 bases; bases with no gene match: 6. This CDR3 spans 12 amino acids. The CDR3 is CAARTGPYEQYF. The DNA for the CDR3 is TGTGCCGCCCGGACAGGCCCCTACGAGCAGTACTTC. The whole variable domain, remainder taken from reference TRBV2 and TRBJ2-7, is EPEVTQTPSHQVTQMGQEVILRCVPISNHLYFYWYRQILGQKVEFLVSFYNNEISEKSEIFDDQFSVERPDGSNFTLKIRSTKLEDSAMYFCAARTGPYEQYFGPGTRLTVT.

CDR3 in amino acids: CASSPADLNTGELFF. In DNA form, the CDR3 reads TGCGCCAGCAGCCCGGCCGACTTGAACACCGGGGAGCTGTTTTTT. The gene calls are TRBV5-1 and TRBJ2-2; D remains ambiguous. The germline V gene has CDR1 SGHRS and CDR2 YFSETQ. Trimming shortened V by 4 bases and J by 1 base, and 11 bases separated the two germline ends. This CDR3 has 15 amino acids.

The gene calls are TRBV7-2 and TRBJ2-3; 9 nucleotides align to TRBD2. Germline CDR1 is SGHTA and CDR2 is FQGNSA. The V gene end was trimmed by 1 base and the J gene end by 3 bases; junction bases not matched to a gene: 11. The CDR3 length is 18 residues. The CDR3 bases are TGTGCCAGCAGCTTAGTCGGCGGGAGGGCCAGTAATACAGATACGCAGTATTTT. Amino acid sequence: CASSLVGGRASNTDTQYF. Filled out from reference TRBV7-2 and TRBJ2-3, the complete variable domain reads GAGVSQSPSNKVTEKGKDVELRCDPISGHTALYWYRQSLGQGLEFLIYFQGNSAPDKSGLPSDRFSAERTGGSVSTLTIQRTQQEDSAVYLCASSLVGGRASNTDTQYFGPGTRLTVL.

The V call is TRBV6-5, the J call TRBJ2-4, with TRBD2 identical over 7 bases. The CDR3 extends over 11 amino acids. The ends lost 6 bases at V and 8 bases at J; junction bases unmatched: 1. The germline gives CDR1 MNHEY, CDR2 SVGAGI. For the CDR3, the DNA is TGTGCCAGCAGCCGGGAGGACATTCAGTACTTC. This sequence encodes CASSREDIQYF.

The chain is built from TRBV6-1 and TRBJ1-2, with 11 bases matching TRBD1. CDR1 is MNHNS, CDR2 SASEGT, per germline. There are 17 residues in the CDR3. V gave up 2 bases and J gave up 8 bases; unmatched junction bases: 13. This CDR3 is CASSELGGGQGAWGYTF. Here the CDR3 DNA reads TGTGCCAGCAGTGAACTAGGTGGTGGACAGGGGGCGTGGGGCTACACCTTC.

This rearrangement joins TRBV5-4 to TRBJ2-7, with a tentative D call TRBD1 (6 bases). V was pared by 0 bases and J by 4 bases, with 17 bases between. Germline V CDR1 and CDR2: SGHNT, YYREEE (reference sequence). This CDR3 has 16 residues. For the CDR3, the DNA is TGTGCCAGCAGCTTGGAAGTGAGCAGGGGAGCATACGAGCAGTACTTC. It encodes CASSLEVSRGAYEQYF.

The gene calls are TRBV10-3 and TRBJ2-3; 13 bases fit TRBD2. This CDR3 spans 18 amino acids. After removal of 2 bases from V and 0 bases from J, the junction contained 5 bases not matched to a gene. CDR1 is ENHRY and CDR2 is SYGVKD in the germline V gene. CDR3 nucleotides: TGTGCCATCAGTGAGAGACTAGCGGGGGGAACTAGCACAGATACGCAGTATTTT. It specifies CAISERLAGGTSTDTQYF.

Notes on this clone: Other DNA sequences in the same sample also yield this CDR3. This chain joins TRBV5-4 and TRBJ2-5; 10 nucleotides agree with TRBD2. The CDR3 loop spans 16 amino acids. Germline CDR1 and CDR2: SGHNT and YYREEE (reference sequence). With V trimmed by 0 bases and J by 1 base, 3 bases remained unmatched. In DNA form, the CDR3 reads TGTGCCAGCAGCTTGGGACTAGCGGGCCTCCAAGAGACCCAGTACTTC. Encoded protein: CASSLGLAGLQETQYF.

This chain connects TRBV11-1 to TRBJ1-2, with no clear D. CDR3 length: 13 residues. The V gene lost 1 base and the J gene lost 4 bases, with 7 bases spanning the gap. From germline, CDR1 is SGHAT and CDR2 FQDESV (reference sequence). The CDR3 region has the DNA TGTGCCAGCAGCTTAGAGGTGGTCTATGGCTACACCTTC. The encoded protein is CASSLEVVYGYTF.

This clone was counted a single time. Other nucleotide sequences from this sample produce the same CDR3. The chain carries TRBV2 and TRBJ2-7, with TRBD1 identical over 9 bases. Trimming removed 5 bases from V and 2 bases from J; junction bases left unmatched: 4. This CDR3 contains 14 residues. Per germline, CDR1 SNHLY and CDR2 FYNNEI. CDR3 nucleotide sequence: TGTGCCAGCAGTACGGACAGGGGACCCTACGAGCAGTACTTC. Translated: CASSTDRGPYEQYF.

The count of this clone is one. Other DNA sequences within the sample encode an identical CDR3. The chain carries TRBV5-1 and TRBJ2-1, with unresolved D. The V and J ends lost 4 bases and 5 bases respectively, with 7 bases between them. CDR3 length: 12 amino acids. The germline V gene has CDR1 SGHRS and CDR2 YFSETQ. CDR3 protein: CASSLPDNEQFF. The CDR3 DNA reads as TGCGCCAGCAGCCTACCTGACAATGAGCAGTTCTTC.

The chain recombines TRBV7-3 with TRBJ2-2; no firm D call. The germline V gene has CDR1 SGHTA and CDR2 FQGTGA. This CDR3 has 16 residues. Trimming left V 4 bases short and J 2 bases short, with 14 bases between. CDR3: CASSYGANPNTGELFF. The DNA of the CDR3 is TGTGCCAGCAGCTATGGCGCAAATCCTAACACCGGGGAGCTGTTTTTT.

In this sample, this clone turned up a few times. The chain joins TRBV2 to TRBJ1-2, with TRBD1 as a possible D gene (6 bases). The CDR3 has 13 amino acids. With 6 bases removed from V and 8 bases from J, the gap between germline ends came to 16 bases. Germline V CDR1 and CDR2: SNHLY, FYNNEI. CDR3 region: CASSRDRRVGYTF. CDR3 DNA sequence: TGTGCCAGCAGCAGAGACAGGCGTGTGGGCTACACCTTC.

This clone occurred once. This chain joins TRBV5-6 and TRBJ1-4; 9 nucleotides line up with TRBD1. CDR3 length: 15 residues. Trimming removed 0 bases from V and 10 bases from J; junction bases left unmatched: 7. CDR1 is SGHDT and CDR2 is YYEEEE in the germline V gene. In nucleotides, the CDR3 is TGTGCCAGCAGCTTGGCCGGGACAGGGAAGCGAAAACTGTTTTTT. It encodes CASSLAGTGKRKLFF. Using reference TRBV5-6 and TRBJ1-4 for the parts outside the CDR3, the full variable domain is DAGVTQSPTHLIKTRGQQVTLRCSPKSGHDTVSWYQQALGQGPQFIFQYYEEEERQRGNFPDRFSGHQFPNYSSELNVNALLLGDSALYLCASSLAGTGKRKLFFGSGTQLSVL.

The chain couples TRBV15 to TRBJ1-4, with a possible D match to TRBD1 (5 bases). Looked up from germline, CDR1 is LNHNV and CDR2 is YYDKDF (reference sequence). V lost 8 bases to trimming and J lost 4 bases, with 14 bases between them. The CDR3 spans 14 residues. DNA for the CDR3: TGTGCCACCGCCTTCCGGGGGGATAATGAAAAACTGTTTTTT. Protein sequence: CATAFRGDNEKLFF.

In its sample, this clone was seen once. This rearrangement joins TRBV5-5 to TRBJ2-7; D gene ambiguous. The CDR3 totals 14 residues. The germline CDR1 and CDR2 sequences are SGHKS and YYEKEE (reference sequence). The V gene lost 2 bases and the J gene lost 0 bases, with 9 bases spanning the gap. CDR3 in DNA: TGTGCCAGCAGCTTAATGGCAATCTCCTACGAGCAGTACTTC. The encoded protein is CASSLMAISYEQYF.

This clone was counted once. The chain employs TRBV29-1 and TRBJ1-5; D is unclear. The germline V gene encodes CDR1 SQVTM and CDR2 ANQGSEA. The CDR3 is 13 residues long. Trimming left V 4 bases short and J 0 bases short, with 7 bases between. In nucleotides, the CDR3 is TGCAGCGTTGGGTGGGATAGCAATCAGCCCCAGCATTTT. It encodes CSVGWDSNQPQHF.

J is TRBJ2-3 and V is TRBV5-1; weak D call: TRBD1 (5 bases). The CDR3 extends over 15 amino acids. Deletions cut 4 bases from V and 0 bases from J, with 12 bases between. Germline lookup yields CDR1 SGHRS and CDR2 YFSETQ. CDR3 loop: CASSQGQTSTDTQYF. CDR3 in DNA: TGCGCCAGCAGCCAAGGACAAACTAGCACAGATACGCAGTATTTT. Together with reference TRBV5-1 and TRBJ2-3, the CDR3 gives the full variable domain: KAGVTQTPRYLIKTRGQQVTLSCSPISGHRSVSWYQQTPGQGLQFLFEYFSETQRNKGNFPGRFSGRQFSNSRSEMNVSTLELGDSALYLCASSQGQTSTDTQYFGPGTRLTVL.

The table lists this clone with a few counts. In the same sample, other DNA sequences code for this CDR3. CDR3 loop: CASSPSYEQYF. In DNA form, the CDR3 reads TGTGCCAGCAGCCCTTCCTACGAGCAGTACTTC. The V and J genes are TRBV7-2 and TRBJ2-7; D remains ambiguous. V lost 5 bases and J 1 base, leaving 3 bases between the germline ends. Germline CDR1 and CDR2: SGHTA and FQGNSA. This CDR3 has 11 residues.